The next 19 T cell receptor beta chains were all read from a single sample in a study of identical twins. TCRdb processed the 5' RACE reads anew with MiXCR; each CDR3 protein has one entry. The sample consists of 520,000 or so distinct CDR3 sequences, 22% of them appearing once. In addition, the sample was reused for a study of T cells expressing NK-cell markers.

Sequenced input: CD4+ T cells sorted from blood. All receptors derive from a woman aged 18 to 35 in good health.

This clonotype was observed a few times. This chain connects TRBV6-4 to TRBJ1-1, with D uncertain. The CDR3 spans 10 residues. The germline V gene has CDR1 MRHNA and CDR2 SNTAGT. Deletions cut 2 bases from V and 5 bases from J, with 0 bases between. The CDR3 sequence: CASSDTEAFF. In DNA form, the CDR3 reads TGTGCCAGCAGTGACACTGAAGCTTTCTTT.

This clonotype was picked up a small number of times. The chain links TRBV3-1 to TRBJ1-1, with D possibly being TRBD1 (5 bases). The CDR3 consists of 14 residues. CDR1 is LGHDT, CDR2 YNNKEL, per germline (reference sequence). Trimming removed 1 base at V and 3 bases at J, with 9 bases between. Here the CDR3 DNA reads TGTGCCAGCAGCCAAGGTGGGGGGTACACTGAAGCTTTCTTT. Its translation is CASSQGGGYTEAFF.

This clonotype was seen at least ten times. The chain employs TRBV9 and TRBJ2-3, with D uncertain. The V gene lost 0 bases and the J gene lost 1 base, with 3 bases spanning the gap. The CDR3 contains 13 residues. The V gene's germline CDR1 is SGDLS and CDR2 YYNGEE. As DNA, the CDR3 is TGTGCCAGCAGCGTAGTGGGCACAGATACGCAGTATTTT. Its protein is CASSVVGTDTQYF.

The chain recombines TRBV5-5 with TRBJ1-2, with no clear D. The length of the CDR3 is 13 residues. The V end was cut by 5 bases, the J end by 4 bases, with 12 bases between. Germline V gene lookup returns CDR1 SGHKS and CDR2 YYEKEE (reference sequence). CDR3 loop: CASREGGAYGYTF. CDR3 sequence (DNA): TGTGCCAGCAGGGAGGGAGGTGCCTATGGCTACACCTTC.

This clonotype was counted a few times. The chain combines TRBV12-3 or TRBV12-4 with TRBJ2-3; D is ambiguous. The V end was cut by 6 bases, the J end by 4 bases, with 11 bases between. CDR3 size: 13 residues. The CDR3 sequence is CASRLPGSDTQYF. In nucleotides, the CDR3 is TGTGCCAGCAGACTTCCGGGCTCAGATACGCAGTATTTT.

This chain connects TRBV9 to TRBJ1-1; D ambiguous. The germline V gene has CDR1 SGDLS and CDR2 YYNGEE. The CDR3 is made up of 14 amino acids. Trimming shortened V by 4 bases and J by 8 bases, and 18 bases separated the two germline ends. The CDR3 protein is CASSSDGGYNEAFF. The CDR3 nucleotides read TGTGCCAGCAGCTCCGACGGCGGGTATAACGAAGCTTTCTTT.

This clonotype has just a few counts. The chain carries TRBV20-1 and TRBJ2-1; 9 bases are a match to TRBD2. The V and J ends lost 2 bases and 6 bases, in that order; junction bases with no gene match: 8. In germline, CDR1 is DFQATT, CDR2 SNEGSKA (reference sequence). The CDR3 consists of 15 residues. The CDR3 DNA sequence: TGCAGTGCTAGACCACCGGGACTAGCATTCAATGAGCAGTTCTTC. Its protein product is CSARPPGLAFNEQFF.

This chain joins TRBV7-6 and TRBJ2-1, with D hard to call. The CDR3 totals 14 residues. Germline values: CDR1 SGHVS, CDR2 FNYEAQ. V shed 6 bases and J shed 8 bases, with 17 bases lying between them. CDR3 bases: TGTGCCAGCAGGTTACCGGTGAAAGCCGATGAGCAGTTCTTC. Translation gives CASRLPVKADEQFF.

The chain is built from TRBV3-1 and TRBJ2-7; D is unclear. There are 14 residues in the CDR3. V was pared by 2 bases and J by 4 bases, with 12 bases between. The V gene's germline CDR1 is LGHDT and CDR2 YNNKEL (reference sequence). In nucleotides, the CDR3 is TGTGCCAGCAGCCAAATGCCCGGACCATACGAGCAGTACTTC. Its protein is CASSQMPGPYEQYF.

The rearrangement links TRBV29-1 to TRBJ2-2; D may be TRBD1 (5 bases). The CDR3 extends over 14 amino acids. Per germline, CDR1 SQVTM and CDR2 ANQGSEA. V was trimmed by 7 bases and J by 3 bases, leaving 15 bases between them. The CDR3 DNA sequence: TGCAGCGCGACGTCCCAGGGATACACCGGGGAGCTGTTTTTT. Protein sequence: CSATSQGYTGELFF.

This clonotype showed up many times. The rearrangement links TRBV20-1 to TRBJ2-7, with TRBD2 matching 13 bases. The CDR3 is 15 amino acids. Unmatched junction bases numbered 6, after V lost 0 bases and J lost 7 bases. CDR1 and CDR2 from the germline V gene are DFQATT and SNEGSKA (reference sequence). Here the CDR3 reads CSARDGLAGVGEQYF. The CDR3 nucleotides are TGCAGTGCTAGAGATGGACTAGCGGGAGTTGGGGAGCAGTACTTC.

This clonotype was counted a few times. J is TRBJ2-5 and V is TRBV5-1; D gene ambiguous. Trimming removed 2 bases from V and 4 bases from J, with 9 bases in between. CDR1 and CDR2 (germline): SGHRS, YFSETQ. The CDR3 contains 13 residues. The CDR3 sequence: CASSFAWAETQYF. The CDR3 DNA reads as TGCGCCAGCAGCTTCGCGTGGGCAGAGACCCAGTACTTC.

The rearrangement uses TRBV21-1 and TRBJ2-1. TRBV21-1 is assigned pseudogene status. The CDR3 has 16 residues. The CDR3 DNA follows: TGTGCCAGCAGCAAATTTGGGCGGTGCTCCTACAATGAGCAGTTCTTC. Translation gives CASSKFGRCSYNEQFF.

The chain carries TRBV5-1 and TRBJ2-1; tentatively, D is TRBD1 (6 bases). V gave up 4 bases and J gave up 5 bases, with 16 bases separating them. In germline, CDR1 is SGHRS, CDR2 YFSETQ. The CDR3 consists of 15 residues. DNA for the CDR3: TGCGCCAGCAGCGGGGTTGGGGGCTGGGACAATGAGCAGTTCTTC. This codes for CASSGVGGWDNEQFF.

The CDR3 loop is CASSVGLNYGYTF. CDR3 nucleotide sequence: TGTGCCAGCAGCGTTGGATTGAACTATGGCTACACCTTC. This chain uses TRBV9 with TRBJ1-2; D not certain. The germline V gene encodes CDR1 SGDLS and CDR2 YYNGEE. Trimming took 2 bases from V and 2 from J, leaving 7 bases between them. The CDR3 runs to 13 residues.

The rearrangement uses TRBV6-5 and TRBJ1-2; D ambiguous. V lost 0 bases and J lost 6, with 11 bases in between. Per germline, CDR1 MNHEY and CDR2 SVGAGI. The CDR3 runs to 14 residues. The chain's CDR3 is CASSYSWQVDGYTF. Here the CDR3 DNA reads TGTGCCAGCAGTTACTCCTGGCAAGTGGATGGCTACACCTTC.

The rearrangement uses TRBV15 and TRBJ2-7; D call uncertain. Germline V lookup: CDR1 LNHNV, CDR2 YYDKDF (reference sequence). Trimming pared 8 bases from V and 3 bases from J, leaving 14 bases between. The CDR3 extends over 13 amino acids. In nucleotides, the CDR3 is TGTGCCACCGGCCGGAACACCTACTACGAGCAGTACTTC. Residues: CATGRNTYYEQYF.

V and J are TRBV20-1 and TRBJ2-7, with 9 bases fitting TRBD1. CDR1 is DFQATT, CDR2 SNEGSKA, per germline (reference sequence). The CDR3 is made up of 12 amino acids. The CDR3 nucleotides read TGCGGGGTGACAGGGGGGGCATACGAGCAGTACTTC. Translation gives CGVTGGAYEQYF.

The rearrangement links TRBV12-3 or TRBV12-4 to TRBJ2-5, with TRBD1 as a possible D gene (6 bases). This CDR3 is built from 15 residues. Trimming stripped 3 bases from V and 2 bases from J, with 13 bases between. The CDR3 protein is CASSLRSGAQETQYF. The CDR3 DNA reads as TGTGCCAGCAGTTTGCGGTCAGGGGCTCAAGAGACCCAGTACTTC.